The clone carrying this T cell receptor beta chain was seen repeatedly, ten times or more. Its cognate antigen is unknown. Per germline, CDR1 SGDLS and CDR2 YYNGEE. CDR3 length equals 15 residues. V was shortened by 0 bases and J by 5 bases, with 11 bases between the two germline ends. TCRdb recomputed calls from the multiplex PCR reads with MiXCR, one row per CDR3 protein. The top ten hold 4% to 5.5% of the sample, which has about 200,000 distinct CDR3 sequences, approximately 31% seen once. This sample is drawn from a study of breast tumors, draining lymph nodes, adjacent tissues. Study-level points and caveats: Tumor TCR diversity was below lymph nodes but above nontumor tissue. Most tumor T cells seemingly derive from lymph node, then expand in tumor. Compared with basal-like, luminal-like tumors shared significantly more repertoire with nontumor tissue. The lymph node origin of tumor T cells was framed as consistent with a hypothesis, not demonstrated.

Breast cancer patients provided tissue from their axillary draining lymph nodes. Source material: axillary lymph node tissue. The chain couples TRBV9 to TRBJ1-4; maybe TRBD1 (6 bases). The receptor was isolated from a female donor with breast cancer. Some clones in this sample may be carry-over from other donors' samples. The chain's CDR3 is CASSVAGQPNEKLFF. CDR3 bases: TGTGCCAGCAGCGTAGCAGGACAGCCGAATGAAAAACTGTTTTTT.